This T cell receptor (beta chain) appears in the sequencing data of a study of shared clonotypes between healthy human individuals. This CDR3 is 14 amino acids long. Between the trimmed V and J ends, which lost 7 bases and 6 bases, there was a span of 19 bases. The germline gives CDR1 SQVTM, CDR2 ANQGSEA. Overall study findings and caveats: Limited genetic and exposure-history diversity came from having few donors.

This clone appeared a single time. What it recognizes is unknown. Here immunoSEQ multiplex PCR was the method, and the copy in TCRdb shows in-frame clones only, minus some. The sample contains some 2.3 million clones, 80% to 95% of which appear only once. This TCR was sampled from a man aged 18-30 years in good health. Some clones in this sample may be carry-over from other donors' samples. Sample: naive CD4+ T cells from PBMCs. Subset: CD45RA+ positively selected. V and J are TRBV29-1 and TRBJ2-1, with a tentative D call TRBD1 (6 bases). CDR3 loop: CSANPGTIVNEQFF. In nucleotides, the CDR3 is TGCAGCGCTAACCCCGGGACAATAGTCAATGAGCAGTTCTTC.